This passage covers 10 T cell receptor beta chains from one sample sequenced in a study of response to subunit inactivated influenza vaccine. TCRdb fed the RT-PCR reads into MiXCR, producing one record per CDR3 protein. The repertoire holds about 540,000 distinct CDR3 sequences, around 25% seen once, with roughly 2.8% in the top ten. This sample also appeared in a second study, on T cells expressing NK-cell markers. Per that paper: What made the TCR beta cDNA was 5'RACE template switching with UMIs.

The material was CD4+ T cells sorted from PBMCs, obtained about 11 days after vaccination. The receptors come from a man aged 45 to 65 who received an inactivated influenza vaccine.

As concerns this clonotype: At one end the junction does not follow the germline gene, possibly because of a read error. V and J are TRBV5-1 and TRBJ1-1, with D unresolved. This CDR3 comprises 14 residues. CDR1 is SGHRS and CDR2 is YFSETQ in the germline V gene. The CDR3 nucleotides are TGCGCCAGCACCCTGGGAACAGCGAACACTGAAGCTCTCTTT. It yields the protein CASTLGTANTEALF.

The V and J genes are TRBV3-1 and TRBJ2-1, with D uncertain. Trimming stripped 1 base from V and 5 bases from J, with 15 bases between. This CDR3 is built from 16 residues. Germline CDR1 LGHDT, CDR2 YNNKEL (reference sequence). As DNA, the CDR3 is TGTGCCAGCAGCCAAGGTTTGTACTCGCGGCACAATGAGCAGTTCTTC. This encodes CASSQGLYSRHNEQFF.

J is TRBJ1-3 and V is TRBV6-2 or TRBV6-3, with a possible D match to TRBD1 (5 bases). The germline CDR1 and CDR2 sequences are MNHEY and SVGEGT. This CDR3 is built from 13 residues. Trimming cost V 10 bases and J 4 bases, with 14 bases left between them. The CDR3 nucleotides read TGTGCCACCTCGGACAAGCTGGGAAACACCATATATTTT. This codes for CATSDKLGNTIYF.

This chain joins TRBV20-1 and TRBJ2-1, with 13 bases lining up with TRBD2. Trimming took 0 bases from V and 4 from J; bases not matched to a gene: 6. Germline CDR1 reads DFQATT; CDR2 reads SNEGSKA (reference sequence). The CDR3 extends over 17 amino acids. CDR3 in amino acids: CSAREGLAGAIYNEQFF. In DNA, the CDR3 is TGCAGTGCTAGAGAAGGACTAGCGGGGGCCATTTACAATGAGCAGTTCTTC.

This clonotype showed up just a few times. This chain connects TRBV4-2 to TRBJ2-1; 8 nucleotides align to TRBD2. The trim removed 7 bases at V and 7 bases at J, leaving 15 bases unmatched. Per germline, CDR1 LGHNA and CDR2 YNFKEQ. The CDR3 spans 16 residues. In DNA, the CDR3 is TGTGCCAGCACCCCAACGGCTAGCGGGTCTGGGAATGAGCAGTTCTTC. It yields the protein CASTPTASGSGNEQFF.

This chain links TRBV5-1 with TRBJ2-7; TRBD2 agrees at 8 bases. CDR1 and CDR2 (germline): SGHRS, YFSETQ. The CDR3 is 16 amino acids. Trimming cost V 0 bases and J 4 bases; bases outside gene matches: 9. Written as DNA, the CDR3 is TGCGCCAGCAGCTTGGCCTTCGGGGGGGCACAATACGAGCAGTACTTC. This translates into CASSLAFGGAQYEQYF.

The chain links TRBV5-1 to TRBJ2-1, with TRBD2 as a possible D gene (6 bases). Germline lookup yields CDR1 SGHRS and CDR2 YFSETQ. The CDR3 spans 11 residues. Trimming left V 3 bases short and J 15 bases short, with 13 bases between. The CDR3 DNA reads as TGCGCCAGCAGCTACCGGGACTTGTGGTTCTTC. Its protein product is CASSYRDLWFF.

The chain recombines TRBV4-3 with TRBJ1-6, with 7 bases aligning to TRBD1. The germline V gene encodes CDR1 LGHNA and CDR2 YSLEER. V shed 1 base and J 6 bases; nucleotides not matched to a gene: 3. The CDR3 is 15 amino acids. The chain's CDR3 is CASSQGGQTNSPLHF. The CDR3 DNA is TGCGCCAGCAGCCAAGGGGGACAGACTAATTCACCCCTCCACTTT.

This rearrangement joins TRBV6-2 or TRBV6-3 to TRBJ2-1; 12 bases line up with TRBD2. With V trimmed by 2 bases and J by 9 bases, 8 bases remained unmatched. From germline, CDR1 is MNHEY and CDR2 SVGEGT. The CDR3 consists of 16 residues. CDR3 in amino acids: CASSYQSSGGGSEQFF. In DNA, the CDR3 is TGTGCCAGCAGTTACCAATCTAGCGGGGGGGGTAGTGAGCAGTTCTTC.

This clonotype was detected a few times. This sequence joins TRBV4-3 and TRBJ2-1, with D maybe TRBD2 (5 bases). The V gene lost 0 bases and the J gene lost 8 bases, with 17 bases spanning the gap. CDR1 is LGHNA, CDR2 YSLEER, per germline. CDR3 size: 16 residues. CDR3 region: CASSQEVGVKHHEQFF. The CDR3 DNA reads as TGCGCCAGCAGCCAAGAAGTCGGGGTAAAGCACCATGAGCAGTTCTTC.